This T cell receptor beta chain was sequenced during a study of T-cell reconstitution after alpha-beta-depleted transplantation in children. The table lists this clonotype with a few counts. During its preparation, the TCRbeta library received unique molecular identifiers. TCRdb reprocessed the PCR reads with MiXCR, giving one entry per CDR3 protein. In the table there are some 640,000 distinct CDR3 sequences, approximately 15% of which are singletons. Source: PBMCs from the stem cell graft donor, taken from the stem cell graft. The clonotype originates from a human donor who donated a stem cell graft to a child with acute myeloid leukemia.

CDR3 in amino acids: CASSSGGIPNTGELFF. CDR3 nucleotide sequence: TGTGCCAGCAGTTCTGGGGGAATCCCGAACACCGGGGAGCTGTTTTTT. This chain connects TRBV27 to TRBJ2-2; D may match TRBD1 or TRBD2 (5 bases each). The CDR3 has 16 amino acids. Trimming took 4 bases from V and 0 from J, leaving 12 bases between them. Germline values: CDR1 MNHEY, CDR2 SMNVEV (reference sequence).